The 26 T cell receptor beta chains below were found in one sample sequenced in a study of post-analysis software for immune sequencing data. Whole-study results and caveats: Roughly five TRBV segments were significantly more frequent in patients than in controls. TRBV5-6, TRBV5-1 and TRBV20-1 were among these segments.

The antigens of these receptors remain unknown. The authors incorporated unique molecular identifiers into the TCR beta cDNA libraries. MiXCR was run by TCRdb on the PCR reads, yielding one entry per CDR3 protein. The table lists roughly 700,000 distinct CDR3 sequences, 25% to 30% of them singletons. Source material: blood. Receptors originate from a girl aged 5 to 17 with multiple sclerosis.

The rearrangement links TRBV7-2 to TRBJ2-1; 10 nucleotides match TRBD2. Germline CDR1 is SGHTA and CDR2 is FQGNSA. The CDR3 covers 14 residues. V was clipped by 4 bases and J by 9 bases; unmatched bases: 6. The CDR3 DNA is TGTGCCAGCAGCTCCCTAGCGGGAGCGGCTGAGCAGTTCTTC. Protein: CASSSLAGAAEQFF. The full variable domain, its missing parts supplied by reference TRBV7-2 and TRBJ2-1, is GAGVSQSPSNKVTEKGKDVELRCDPISGHTALYWYRQSLGQGLEFLIYFQGNSAPDKSGLPSDRFSAERTGGSVSTLTIQRTQQEDSAVYLCASSSLAGAAEQFFGPGTRLTVL.

There are many counts of this clonotype. The rearrangement uses TRBV7-8 and TRBJ2-5; D ambiguous. The CDR3 totals 15 residues. The V and J ends lost 1 base and 1 base respectively, with 10 bases between them. Germline CDR1 SGHVS, CDR2 FQNEAQ. The CDR3 DNA reads as TGTGCCAGCAGCTTAGTCGAGACGTTCCAAGAGACCCAGTACTTC. This sequence encodes CASSLVETFQETQYF.

The chain couples TRBV24-1 to TRBJ1-5; 8 bases map to TRBD1. The CDR3 has 16 amino acids. The V gene end was trimmed by 4 bases and the J gene end by 3 bases; junction bases not matched to a gene: 7. Germline loops: CDR1 KGHDR, CDR2 SFDVKD. CDR3 amino acids: CATSETGEGPNQPQHF. The CDR3 DNA reads TGTGCCACCAGTGAGACAGGGGAAGGCCCCAATCAGCCCCAGCATTTT.

J is TRBJ2-3 and V is TRBV7-2; possibly TRBD1 or TRBD2 for D (6 bases each). V shed 5 bases and J shed 6 bases, with 18 bases lying between them. The CDR3 totals 15 residues. Germline V lookup: CDR1 SGHTA, CDR2 FQGNSA. The CDR3 nucleotides are TGTGCCAGCAGCCCCGGGGTGGGGGGCGGCGATACGCAGTATTTT. This encodes CASSPGVGGGDTQYF. Complete variable domain (other parts from reference TRBV7-2 and TRBJ2-3): GAGVSQSPSNKVTEKGKDVELRCDPISGHTALYWYRQSLGQGLEFLIYFQGNSAPDKSGLPSDRFSAERTGGSVSTLTIQRTQQEDSAVYLCASSPGVGGGDTQYFGPGTRLTVL.

A few counts support this clonotype. The chain has TRBV20-1 and TRBJ1-2; D is unclear. CDR1 DFQATT and CDR2 SNEGSKA come from the germline V gene (reference sequence). The CDR3 contains 10 residues. Trimming took 5 bases from V and 4 from J, leaving 5 bases between them. In DNA, the CDR3 is TGCAGTGCTCAGAGCTATGGCTACACCTTC. It codes for CSAQSYGYTF.

This clonotype occurred a few times. The rearrangement joins TRBV2 to TRBJ1-2; perhaps TRBD1 as D (6 bases). This CDR3 spans 12 amino acids. Trimming took off 4 bases at V and 4 bases at J, with 7 bases between the two ends. Germline loops: CDR1 SNHLY, CDR2 FYNNEI. In nucleotides, the CDR3 is TGTGCCAGCAGTGGGGACACCTATGGCTACACCTTC. Its protein product is CASSGDTYGYTF. The whole variable domain, remainder taken from reference TRBV2 and TRBJ1-2, is EPEVTQTPSHQVTQMGQEVILRCVPISNHLYFYWYRQILGQKVEFLVSFYNNEISEKSEIFDDQFSVERPDGSNFTLKIRSTKLEDSAMYFCASSGDTYGYTFGSGTRLTVV.

This clonotype was counted at least ten times. V gene TRBV28 combines with J gene TRBJ2-3; 7 bases agree with TRBD1. This CDR3 is 15 amino acids long. The trim removed 5 bases at V and 4 bases at J, leaving 9 bases unmatched. Germline loops: CDR1 MDHEN, CDR2 SYDVKM. CDR3 DNA sequence: TGTGCCAGCAGTCTAACCGACAGGGCGGCAGATACGCAGTATTTT. It codes for CASSLTDRAADTQYF.

This clonotype was seen repeatedly, ten times or more. V and J are TRBV29-1 and TRBJ2-5; D not certain. Trimming shortened V by 8 bases and J by 5 bases, and 12 bases separated the two germline ends. Germline V gene data show CDR1 as SQVTM and CDR2 as ANQGSEA. CDR3 length equals 11 residues. Here the CDR3 DNA reads TGCAGCCCCTGCATAGGGGAGACCCAGTACTTC. It yields the protein CSPCIGETQYF.

This clonotype came up a few times. The chain employs TRBV20-1 and TRBJ1-5; TRBD1 aligns across 10 bases. Per germline, CDR1 DFQATT and CDR2 SNEGSKA (reference sequence). V lost 0 bases to trimming and J lost 5 bases; unmatched junction nucleotides: 7. CDR3 length: 16 amino acids. CDR3 residues: CSARDWTGGLDQPQHF. The CDR3 nucleotides are TGCAGTGCTAGAGATTGGACAGGGGGACTGGATCAGCCCCAGCATTTT.

The CDR3 region is CSAGPASVSYEQYF. CDR3 nucleotide sequence: TGCAGTGCTGGCCCGGCTAGCGTCTCCTACGAGCAGTACTTC. V gene TRBV20-1 combines with J gene TRBJ2-7; the D gene is possibly TRBD2 (6 bases). V was trimmed by 5 bases and J by 0 bases, leaving 14 bases between them. Germline CDR1 DFQATT, CDR2 SNEGSKA (reference sequence). This CDR3 is 14 amino acids long.

This clonotype was recorded a few times. This sequence joins TRBV4-3 and TRBJ1-4; no clear D gene. Per the germline V gene, CDR1 is LGHNA and CDR2 is YSLEER. This CDR3 comprises 15 residues. With 4 bases removed from V and 0 bases from J, the gap between germline ends came to 9 bases. The CDR3 loop is CASSRKRTTNEKLFF. The CDR3 region has the DNA TGCGCCAGCAGCCGCAAAAGAACAACTAATGAAAAACTGTTTTTT.

This clonotype was counted ten times or more. The chain is built from TRBV7-2 and TRBJ1-2; 9 bases are shared with TRBD1. The CDR3 covers 13 residues. V shed 3 bases, J shed 4 bases, and the junction held 0 bases outside the gene matches. Germline V gives CDR1 SGHTA, CDR2 FQGNSA. The CDR3 loop is CASSLTGGYGYTF. CDR3 bases: TGTGCCAGCAGCTTGACAGGGGGCTATGGCTACACCTTC.

This clonotype was seen a handful of times. The chain employs TRBV2 and TRBJ2-7; 11 bases map to TRBD2. Germline V gene lookup returns CDR1 SNHLY and CDR2 FYNNEI. This CDR3 is 14 amino acids long. Trimming took 4 bases from V and 4 from J; bases not matched to a gene: 3. CDR3 loop: CASSVLAGVYEQYF. DNA of the CDR3: TGTGCCAGCAGTGTACTAGCGGGAGTATACGAGCAGTACTTC.

V and J are TRBV20-1 and TRBJ2-4; D unresolved. Trimming left V 6 bases short and J 8 bases short, with 17 bases between. This CDR3 comprises 13 residues. The germline gives CDR1 DFQATT, CDR2 SNEGSKA (reference sequence). CDR3 in amino acids: CSADLPDGDIQYF. CDR3 coding DNA: TGCAGTGCAGACCTCCCGGATGGGGACATTCAGTACTTC.

The sample holds a few counts of this clonotype. The CDR3 protein is CASSQGTLGWIRFF. The CDR3 DNA reads as TGCGCCAGCAGCCAAGGGACCCTAGGGTGGATTCGGTTCTTC. This chain uses TRBV4-3 with TRBJ2-1; D is uncertain. The CDR3 covers 14 residues. Germline-derived CDR1 and CDR2 are LGHNA and YSLEER. V was clipped by 1 base and J by 15 bases, with 19 bases between them.

This clonotype was picked up a small number of times. The chain carries TRBV3-1 and TRBJ2-5; D is perhaps TRBD2 (5 bases). Germline loops: CDR1 LGHDT, CDR2 YNNKEL (reference sequence). The CDR3 length is 13 residues. The germline V and J ends were trimmed by 1 base and 9 bases, with 12 bases remaining between them. The CDR3 DNA is TGTGCCAGCAGCCAAGCGGCTAGCCGGCCCCAGTACTTC. Amino acid sequence: CASSQAASRPQYF.

This clonotype was detected only once. The chain is built from TRBV11-2 and TRBJ2-1; 8 nucleotides align to TRBD2. Looked up from germline, CDR1 is SGHAT and CDR2 is FQNNGV. The CDR3 consists of 16 residues. V lost 4 bases to trimming and J lost 6 bases; unmatched junction nucleotides: 11. The CDR3 coding sequence is TGTGCCAGCAGCTCCGGGGGGGCCATTCCGGGCAATGAGCAGTTCTTC. Amino acids: CASSSGGAIPGNEQFF.

In this sample, this clonotype turned up many times. The rearrangement links TRBV4-1 to TRBJ1-4, with D possibly TRBD1 on 5 matching bases. Germline CDR1 reads MGHRA; CDR2 reads YSYEKL. V gave up 3 bases and J gave up 8 bases, with 19 bases separating them. The CDR3 has 16 amino acids. The CDR3 sequence is CASSHIPLRGKEKLFF. DNA of the CDR3: TGCGCCAGCAGCCACATCCCACTAAGGGGAAAAGAAAAACTGTTTTTT.

There are a few counts of this clonotype. This rearrangement joins TRBV2 to TRBJ2-1; tentative D call: TRBD2 (6 bases). V was trimmed by 4 bases and J by 6 bases, leaving 13 bases between them. Germline V CDR1 and CDR2: SNHLY, FYNNEI. The CDR3 is 14 residues long. The chain's CDR3 is CASSGFPSANEQFF. CDR3 in DNA: TGTGCCAGCAGTGGCTTCCCTAGCGCCAATGAGCAGTTCTTC.

This sequence joins TRBV3-1 and TRBJ2-7; 15 bases match TRBD2. CDR3 length: 17 residues. Trimming cost V 4 bases and J 2 bases; bases outside gene matches: 6. CDR1 is LGHDT and CDR2 is YNNKEL in the germline V gene (reference sequence). CDR3 nucleotides: TGTGCCAGCAGCCCGGGACTAGCGGGAGGCCGAACCTACGAGCAGTACTTC. This gives the protein CASSPGLAGGRTYEQYF.

A few counts support this clonotype. This chain joins TRBV7-9 and TRBJ2-7, with D perhaps TRBD2 (8 bases). Per germline, CDR1 SEHNR and CDR2 FQNEAQ (reference sequence). V lost 2 bases to trimming and J lost 6 bases, with 14 bases between them. There are 14 residues in the CDR3. CDR3 nucleotide sequence: TGTGCCAGCAGCTTAACGGGAGGGGGCGGCGAGCAGTACTTC. Its translation: CASSLTGGGGEQYF.

The gene calls are TRBV2 and TRBJ1-2; D is possibly TRBD1 (6 bases). Germline V gene sequence: CDR1 SNHLY, CDR2 FYNNEI. Trimming stripped 7 bases from V and 4 bases from J, with 19 bases between. This CDR3 has 15 residues. For the CDR3, the DNA is TGTGCCAGCAACCAAAATGGACAGTCCCGCTATGGCTACACCTTC. Amino acid sequence: CASNQNGQSRYGYTF.

The chain links TRBV2 to TRBJ1-6; tentatively, D is TRBD1 (6 bases). CDR1 SNHLY and CDR2 FYNNEI come from the germline V gene. The CDR3 has 15 residues. Trimming removed 6 bases at V and 7 bases at J, with 16 bases between. CDR3 in DNA: TGTGCCAGCAGGATTGGGGGGCGGAGGAATTCACCCCTCCACTTT. Translating gives CASRIGGRRNSPLHF.

In this sample, this clonotype turned up a few times. V is TRBV5-1 and J is TRBJ1-2, with a weak D call TRBD1 (5 bases). V lost 5 bases to trimming and J lost 13 bases, with 18 bases between them. CDR1 and CDR2 from the germline V gene are SGHRS and YFSETQ. The CDR3 length is 12 residues. CDR3 bases: TGCGCCAGCAGGCCCGGGACCGGAAGTGGCACCTTC. Its translation: CASRPGTGSGTF.

Regarding this clonotype: At one end the junction does not follow the germline gene, possibly because of a read error. This chain connects TRBV4-3 to TRBJ2-1; 7 bases are shared with TRBD2. Germline CDR1 is LGHNA and CDR2 is YSLEER. The CDR3 is 17 amino acids. The CDR3, as DNA: TGCGCCGGCAGCCAAGGTCTAGCGGTAAGCTCCTACAATGAGCAGTTCTTC. This translates into CAGSQGLAVSSYNEQFF.

This clonotype was seen many times. CDR3 sequence (DNA): TGCAGCGTTGGCCGGGAGGCCCCCCCATACAATGAGCAGTTCTTC. The encoded protein is CSVGREAPPYNEQFF. The gene calls are TRBV29-1 and TRBJ2-1, with 7 bases aligning to TRBD2. V trimming: 4 bases; J trimming: 4 bases; junction bases outside the gene matches: 10. Germline assignment: CDR1 SQVTM and CDR2 ANQGSEA. This CDR3 is 15 amino acids long.